This TCR beta chain was documented in a study of cytomegalovirus exposure and HLA in healthy donors. Study observations and caveats: In an earlier analysis, about 87% or about 30%: the productive usage of most TCR beta V segments.

Germline-derived CDR1 and CDR2 are ENHRY and SYGVKD. The CDR3 covers 15 residues. The V segment lost 10 bases and the J segment 2 bases; nucleotides outside the gene matches: 13. Vbeta (60) and Jbeta (13) primers were used in the PCR. Here immunoSEQ multiplex PCR was the method, and the copy in TCRdb shows in-frame clones only, minus some. The data contain about 18,000 clones, more than 60% of them seen just once; the ten biggest clones take up more than 3.5%. Notes on this clone: Its antigen is undetermined.

The clonotype comes from a man aged 18 to 35 in good health and CMV-seronegative. The chain uses TRBV10-3 and TRBJ1-1; TRBD1 agrees at 7 bases. The sequencing sample was made of PBMCs. This chain's CDR3 is CATRGRQGRNTEAFF. In DNA, the CDR3 is TGTGCCACCCGAGGCCGACAGGGAAGAAACACTGAAGCTTTCTTT.